These 13 T cell receptor beta chains share one sample of origin, sequenced in a study of CD8 T cells in Susac syndrome. Random-hexamer reverse transcription was applied to roughly 0.5 to 1 ug RNA. TCRdb reanalysed the immunoSEQ multiplex PCR reads using MiXCR and keeps one entry per CDR3 protein. The data contain more than 120,000 distinct CDR3 sequences, approximately 93% of them seen just once; the ten biggest clones take up around 0.08%. The specimen sequenced was CD4+ T cells from PBMCs. These receptor sequences come from a human donor in good health.

The genes are TRBV4-2 and TRBJ2-7; 9 nucleotides agree with TRBD2. With V trimmed by 5 bases and J by 5 bases, 13 bases remained unmatched. CDR1 and CDR2 (germline): LGHNA, YNFKEQ. This CDR3 contains 16 residues. The CDR3 bases are TGTGCCAGCAGCATTCGGAGGCCCGGCGGGAGGGACGAGCAGTACTTC. This gives the protein CASSIRRPGGRDEQYF.

The chain couples TRBV12-3 or TRBV12-4 to TRBJ2-7; 9 nucleotides align to TRBD1. V was clipped by 6 bases and J by 3 bases; unmatched bases: 9. The CDR3 covers 15 residues. As DNA, the CDR3 is TGTGCCAGCAGGAGTTCCGGGACAGGGATCTACGAGCAGTACTTC. Amino acid sequence: CASRSSGTGIYEQYF.

Only one count was recorded for this clonotype. The gene calls are TRBV5-1 and TRBJ1-4; D is undetermined. Germline V gene sequence: CDR1 SGHRS, CDR2 YFSETQ. This CDR3 is 14 amino acids long. The ends were cut back, 4 bases at V and 4 bases at J, with 11 bases in the middle. In DNA, the CDR3 is TGCGCCAGCAGCCTCTGGACCGTTAATGAAAAACTGTTTTTT. It translates to CASSLWTVNEKLFF.

This sequence joins TRBV4-1 and TRBJ1-3, with D unresolved. The CDR3 loop spans 15 amino acids. The germline CDR1 and CDR2 sequences are MGHRA and YSYEKL. The V gene lost 5 bases and the J gene lost 0 bases, with 11 bases spanning the gap. The CDR3 region is CASSSPAYSGNTIYF. In DNA, the CDR3 is TGCGCCAGCAGCTCCCCAGCTTACTCTGGAAACACCATATATTTT.

This sequence joins TRBV20-1 and TRBJ2-3; 7 nucleotides align to TRBD2. J gave up 2 bases and V 3 bases, and 2 bases lay outside the gene matches. The CDR3 is 13 residues long. In germline, CDR1 is DFQATT, CDR2 SNEGSKA (reference sequence). The CDR3 here is CSASGTNTDTQYF. For the CDR3, the DNA is TGCAGTGCTAGCGGGACTAACACAGATACGCAGTATTTT.

V and J are TRBV20-1 and TRBJ2-7; D not certain. Trimming cost V 2 bases and J 0 bases, with 11 bases left between them. This CDR3 contains 14 residues. The germline V gene encodes CDR1 DFQATT and CDR2 SNEGSKA (reference sequence). The CDR3: CSARHGLLSYEQYF. DNA for the CDR3: TGCAGTGCTAGACACGGATTACTCTCCTACGAGCAGTACTTC.

The J gene is TRBJ2-5, the V gene TRBV6-5; D call uncertain. Germline assignment: CDR1 MNHEY and CDR2 SVGAGI. V was clipped by 0 bases and J by 1 base, with 12 bases between them. The CDR3 is made up of 16 amino acids. CDR3 nucleotides: TGTGCCAGCAGTTACTCGGGGTCGGGCTTCCAAGAGACCCAGTACTTC. Translated, it gives CASSYSGSGFQETQYF.

The chain recombines TRBV5-1 with TRBJ2-2; TRBD2 aligns across 7 bases. With V trimmed by 5 bases and J by 6 bases, 7 bases remained unmatched. The CDR3 runs 14 residues. Germline lookup yields CDR1 SGHRS and CDR2 YFSETQ. The CDR3 region is CASRTSSGAGELFF. CDR3 nucleotides: TGCGCCAGCAGAACTTCCAGCGGGGCCGGGGAGCTGTTTTTT.

The chain employs TRBV18 and TRBJ2-7, with D possibly being TRBD2 (6 bases). The CDR3 totals 14 residues. CDR1 and CDR2 (germline): KGHSH, LQKENI. V was cut by 2 bases and J by 4 bases, with 12 bases left in between. Here the CDR3 reads CASSPVQGGYEQYF. In nucleotides, the CDR3 is TGTGCCAGCTCACCAGTGCAGGGAGGATACGAGCAGTACTTC.

The chain employs TRBV4-1 and TRBJ1-2; weak D call: TRBD1 (5 bases). Germline V CDR1 and CDR2: MGHRA, YSYEKL. The CDR3 has 16 amino acids. The ends were cut back, 0 bases at V and 3 bases at J, with 14 bases in the middle. The CDR3 nucleotides are TGCGCCAGCAGCCAAGATCGGGGCGCCAGGGACTATGGCTACACCTTC. Translating gives CASSQDRGARDYGYTF.

The sample holds one count of this clonotype. The chain employs TRBV7-9 and TRBJ2-7; 11 bases line up with TRBD1. J was trimmed by 5 bases and V by 5 bases; bases with no gene match: 11. The germline V gene has CDR1 SEHNR and CDR2 FQNEAQ (reference sequence). The CDR3 loop spans 16 amino acids. This CDR3 is CASSQTPGQGDDEQYF. The CDR3 DNA reads as TGTGCCAGCAGCCAAACACCGGGACAGGGGGATGACGAGCAGTACTTC. Drawing the rest from reference TRBV7-9 and TRBJ2-7, the complete variable domain is DTGVSQNPRHKITKRGQNVTFRCDPISEHNRLYWYRQTLGQGPEFLTYFQNEAQLEKSRLLSDRFSAERPKGSFSTLEIQRTEQGDSAMYLCASSQTPGQGDDEQYFGPGTRLTVT.

The chain couples TRBV7-8 to TRBJ2-5; 8 nucleotides match TRBD1. This CDR3 contains 17 residues. Unmatched junction bases numbered 14, after V lost 5 bases and J lost 3 bases. The germline gives CDR1 SGHVS, CDR2 FQNEAQ. The CDR3 nucleotides are TGTGCCAGCAGCGGGGGTATTCAGGGGGCGGGTAAAGAGACCCAGTACTTC. It codes for CASSGGIQGAGKETQYF.

J is TRBJ2-2 and V is TRBV5-8; a possible D gene is TRBD1 (6 bases). V lost 3 bases, J lost 0 bases, and 21 bases lay in between. This CDR3 region has 19 residues. Germline V CDR1 and CDR2: SGHTS, YDEGEE. The chain's CDR3 is CASSSPQGYRLTNTGELFF. In DNA, the CDR3 is TGTGCCAGCAGCTCCCCACAGGGCTACCGCTTAACGAACACCGGGGAGCTGTTTTTT.